The clone carrying this T cell receptor beta chain was counted a few times. TCRdb's table, derived via immunoSEQ multiplex PCR, lists solely in-frame clones and lacks some. In the table there are some 66,000 clones, around 84% of which are singletons. CDR1 and CDR2 (germline): SGHTA, FQGNSA. The CDR3 runs to 13 residues. Trimming removed 1 base at V and 7 bases at J, with 10 bases between. The source of the sample is a study of blood T cell repertoires in COVID-19. The TCR comes from a man aged 50 to 59 with active COVID-19. The chain is built from TRBV7-2 and TRBJ1-1; D not certain. The sequencing input was peripheral blood. As DNA, the CDR3 is TGTGCCAGCAGCTTAGGTCCTAGCCTTGAAGCTTTCTTT. Translation: CASSLGPSLEAFF.